This T cell receptor beta chain stems from a study of blood T cell repertoires in COVID-19. Germline CDR1 and CDR2: LNHDA and SQIVND (reference sequence). The CDR3 sequence is 13 residues long. Losses at the gene ends were 10 bases for V and 5 bases for J; bases not matched to a gene: 10. TCRdb's copy holds only in-frame clones and misses some; the assay was immunoSEQ multiplex PCR. The sample lists about 270,000 clones, 86% occurring once. The TCR comes from a man aged 40-49 years who had recovered from COVID-19. The specimen sequenced was peripheral blood. The chain has TRBV19 and TRBJ2-5; TRBD2 matches 7 bases. Here the CDR3 reads CATSSWGGETQYF. CDR3 DNA: TGTGCCACCTCCTCTTGGGGGGGTGAGACCCAGTACTTC.